This is a list of T cell receptor beta chains from one sample in a study of response to subunit inactivated influenza vaccine. TCRdb used MiXCR to reprocess the RT-PCR reads, holding one entry per CDR3 protein. The table shows 500,000 to 600,000 distinct CDR3 sequences, with about 8% occurring only once. This specimen consisted of PBMCs from blood, obtained about 24 months after vaccination. These receptors were taken from a man aged 50 to 69 who received an inactivated influenza vaccine. CDR3s include the opening cysteine and the closing phenylalanine or tryptophan. A D gene is named only where the DNA matches it firmly. The size of a clone is reported for some rows only, either as once, few or many, or as a class for expanded clones.

V gene,J gene,clone size,D gene,CDR3 DNA,CDR3 protein
TRBV20-1,TRBJ2-1,few,TRBD2,TGCAGTGCTAGAAACCCGGCTAGCGGGAGGGCTTGGAATGAGCAGTTCTTC,CSARNPASGRAWNEQFF
TRBV7-2,TRBJ1-1,NA,NA,TGTGCCAGCAGCTTAGACGGGGGGGAGGCTTTCTTT,CASSLDGGEAFF
TRBV11-3,TRBJ2-5,few,TRBD2,TGTGCCAGCAGCTTAGCAGGACTAGCGTCAGAGACCCAGTACTTC,CASSLAGLASETQYF
TRBV4-2,TRBJ1-5,few,NA,TGTGCCAGCAGCCGAAAACAGGATAGCAATCAGCCCCAGCATTTT,CASSRKQDSNQPQHF
TRBV7-2,TRBJ1-1,NA,NA,TGTGCCAGCAGCTTAGGTACGAGGGCCAAATTCTTT,CASSLGTRAKFF
TRBV7-9,TRBJ1-5,many,NA,TGTGCCAGCAGCCTCACGGATCAGCCCCAGCATTTT,CASSLTDQPQHF
TRBV4-2,TRBJ1-6,NA,NA,TGTGCCAGCAGCCAAGATGGTCAGGGAGGTTCACCCCTCCACTTT,CASSQDGQGGSPLHF
TRBV11-2,TRBJ2-7,many,TRBD1,TGTGCCAGCAGCTTAGATCGGACAGGGGAGTACTTC,CASSLDRTGEYF
TRBV29-1,TRBJ1-4,NA,TRBD1,TGCAGCGTTGAAACGGACAGGGGGCGTAGGGGAAAACTGTTTTTT,CSVETDRGRRGKLFF
TRBV11-3,TRBJ1-6,NA,NA,TGTGCCAGCAGCCGTAGAAGTACCTCACCCCTCCACTTT,CASSRRSTSPLHF
TRBV7-2,TRBJ2-5,few,NA,TGTGCCAGCAGCTTAGGAACGATGCAAGACCAGTACTTC,CASSLGTMQDQYF
TRBV6-1,TRBJ2-7,NA,TRBD2,TGTGCCAGCAGGAGAGCGGGAGAACCCTACGAGCAGTACTTC,CASRRAGEPYEQYF
TRBV3-1,TRBJ2-1,few,NA,TGTGCCAGCAGCCAAACCGGGTTGACCTACAATGAGCAGTTCTTC,CASSQTGLTYNEQFF
TRBV7-2,TRBJ2-1,many,NA,TGTGCCAGCAGCCCCCTTTCCGTTGAACTCGGGCATTTCTTC,CASSPLSVELGHFF
TRBV5-1,TRBJ1-2,many,NA,TGCGCCAGCAGCCGGGGAACTAACCCTGGCTACACCTTC,CASSRGTNPGYTF
TRBV12-3/TRBV12-4,TRBJ2-1,few,NA,TGTGCCAGCAGTTTAGGGGATCTGGCCTACAATGAGCAGTTCTTC,CASSLGDLAYNEQFF
TRBV20-1,TRBJ1-4,NA,TRBD1,TGCAGTGCTAGCCAGGGGGCGAGAGGGGAAAAACTGTTTTTT,CSASQGARGEKLFF
TRBV5-6,TRBJ2-1,few,TRBD2,TGTGCCAGCAGCCTGGAGACTAGCGGGAGATCCTACAATGAGCAGTTCTTC,CASSLETSGRSYNEQFF
TRBV2,TRBJ2-7,few,NA,TGTGCCAGCAGTGGGGTGTCTGAAGAGCAGTACTTC,CASSGVSEEQYF
TRBV20-1,TRBJ2-4,many,NA,TGCAGTGCTCTTGGCCCGGCCCAAAACATTCAGTACTTC,CSALGPAQNIQYF
TRBV6-2/TRBV6-3,TRBJ2-1,few,TRBD2,TGTGCCAGCAGCAACCCCTGGGCTAGCGGCAATGAGCAGTTCTTC,CASSNPWASGNEQFF
TRBV4-3,TRBJ1-4,many,TRBD1,TGCGCCAGCAGCCAAGGACAGGGTTACGAAAAACTGTTTTTT,CASSQGQGYEKLFF
TRBV21-1,TRBJ1-2,few,NA,TGTGCCAGCAGCAAAAGCGGGGGAGATGGCTACACCTTC,CASSKSGGDGYTF
TRBV6-1,TRBJ1-5,NA,TRBD1,TGTGCCGGGGGACAGGGCGGTCAGCCCCAGCATTTT,CAGGQGGQPQHF
TRBV4-1,TRBJ2-7,many,TRBD1,TGCGCCAGCAGTCCAAGAACCGCTCGGGACAGCATGGGCGAGCAGTACTTC,CASSPRTARDSMGEQYF
TRBV27,TRBJ2-3,few,NA,TGTGCCAGCAGTTTAAAGGAGTGGGATACGCAGTATTTT,CASSLKEWDTQYF
TRBV11-2,TRBJ2-5,NA,NA,TGTGCCAGCACCATAGGGGGTGACGGCGGGACCCAGTACTTC,CASTIGGDGGTQYF
TRBV7-9,TRBJ2-1,NA,TRBD1,TGTGCCAGCAGCTTTGACAGGGGGATCGATGAGCAGTTCTTC,CASSFDRGIDEQFF
TRBV25-1,TRBJ2-3,many,TRBD1,TGTGCCAGCAGTGCCCCGGACAGGGTTCGCACAGATACGCAGTATTTT,CASSAPDRVRTDTQYF
TRBV6-2/TRBV6-3,TRBJ1-5,few,NA,TGTGCCAGCAACGACGACGGTAGCAATCAGCCCCAGCATTTT,CASNDDGSNQPQHF
TRBV7-6,TRBJ2-7,NA,TRBD2,TGTGCCAGCAGCTTAGAGGGACTAGCGGGAGAATACGAGCAGTACTTC,CASSLEGLAGEYEQYF
TRBV29-1,TRBJ2-3,NA,TRBD2,TGCAGCACTAGCGGGAGACATACGCAGTATTTT,CSTSGRHTQYF
TRBV9,TRBJ2-3,few,NA,TGTGCCAGCAGCGTAGAAGGGGTATTGCGGGACGCTAGCACAGATACGCAGTATTTT,CASSVEGVLRDASTDTQYF
TRBV20-1,TRBJ1-2,NA,NA,TGCAGTGCTTGGACCGACCGGGGCTATGGCTACACCTTC,CSAWTDRGYGYTF
TRBV6-2/TRBV6-3,TRBJ2-2,few,NA,TGTGCCAGCAGTTATATTAACACCGGGGAGCTGTTTTTT,CASSYINTGELFF
TRBV6-1,TRBJ1-5,few,NA,TGTGCCAGCACCTTCGGGGGTTGGGGCAATCAGCCCCAGCATTTT,CASTFGGWGNQPQHF
TRBV29-1,TRBJ2-1,few,TRBD2,TGCAGCGTTGAACTAGCGGGAGGGCAAAATGAGCAGTTCTTC,CSVELAGGQNEQFF
TRBV20-1,TRBJ1-6,NA,TRBD1,TGCTGTGCGCCGGCCGGGACAGGACTCAATAATTCACCCCTCCACTTT,CCAPAGTGLNNSPLHF
TRBV29-1,TRBJ2-3,NA,TRBD1,TGCAGCGTCGCAGCGAGGGGGCTAGGCACAGATACGCAGTATTTT,CSVAARGLGTDTQYF
TRBV10-3,TRBJ2-7,many,TRBD2,TGTGCCATCAGTGGCCTAGCGGGGGGAACCTACGAGCAGTACTTC,CAISGLAGGTYEQYF
TRBV6-1,TRBJ1-5,few,NA,TGTGCCAGCAGTCCAATTTCGGGACAACGATATCAGCCCCAGCATTTT,CASSPISGQRYQPQHF
TRBV4-2,TRBJ1-1,few,TRBD1,TGTGCCAGCAGCCAAGAGAGGGGGCGGACTGAAGCTTTCTTT,CASSQERGRTEAFF
TRBV6-2/TRBV6-3,TRBJ2-2,many,NA,TGTGCCAGCACCAGGACGGTGAACACCGGGGAGCTGTTTTTT,CASTRTVNTGELFF
TRBV4-3,TRBJ1-5,few,NA,TGCGCCAGCAGCCAAGAATTCGCGGGTCCTCAGCCCCAGCATTTT,CASSQEFAGPQPQHF
TRBV6-1,TRBJ2-7,few,TRBD2,TGTGCCAGCAGCGCTTCTAGCGGGAGGTCCTACGAGCAGTACTTC,CASSASSGRSYEQYF
TRBV30,TRBJ2-3,few,NA,TGTGCCTGGAGTGTTGGGGCCGTTAAGCAGTATTTT,CAWSVGAVKQYF
TRBV4-3,TRBJ1-5,many,NA,TGCGCCAGCAGCCAAGAATCCGGGAATCAGCCCCAGCATTTT,CASSQESGNQPQHF
TRBV2,TRBJ2-1,few,NA,TGTGCCAGCAGTGATGGGGGATATCACTACAATGAGCAGTTCTTC,CASSDGGYHYNEQFF
TRBV10-2,TRBJ1-6,few,TRBD1,TGCGCCAGCAGTGAAGACAGGGAGAGTAATTCACCCCTCCACTTT,CASSEDRESNSPLHF
TRBV11-2,TRBJ2-7,few,TRBD2,TGTGCCAGCAGCCGGTTAGCGGGGAGAGCGTACGAGCAGTACTTC,CASSRLAGRAYEQYF
TRBV4-2,TRBJ2-1,few,TRBD2,TGTGCCAGCAGCCAAGATCCTGAGGGAGGGCCTTTTGCGTATGAGCAGTTCTTC,CASSQDPEGGPFAYEQFF
TRBV18,TRBJ2-3,many,NA,TGTGCCAGCTCACCCACTCCCGGGGATACGCAGTATTTT,CASSPTPGDTQYF
TRBV20-1,TRBJ2-7,many,TRBD2,TGCAGTGCTAGGGGAGCGCGGGGGGGCGTCGAGCAGTACTTC,CSARGARGGVEQYF
TRBV4-2,TRBJ2-1,few,NA,TGTGCCAGCAGCCAAGATAACTTCTTGAGCTCCTACAATGAGCAGTTCTTC,CASSQDNFLSSYNEQFF
TRBV7-9,TRBJ2-7,many,TRBD1,TGTGCCAGCAGAGGGACAGGGTTCTCCTACGAGCAGTACTTC,CASRGTGFSYEQYF
TRBV7-7,TRBJ2-1,many,TRBD2,TGTGCCAGCAGCCAGCGGGACTCATTTACAGAGCAGTTCTTC,CASSQRDSFTEQFF